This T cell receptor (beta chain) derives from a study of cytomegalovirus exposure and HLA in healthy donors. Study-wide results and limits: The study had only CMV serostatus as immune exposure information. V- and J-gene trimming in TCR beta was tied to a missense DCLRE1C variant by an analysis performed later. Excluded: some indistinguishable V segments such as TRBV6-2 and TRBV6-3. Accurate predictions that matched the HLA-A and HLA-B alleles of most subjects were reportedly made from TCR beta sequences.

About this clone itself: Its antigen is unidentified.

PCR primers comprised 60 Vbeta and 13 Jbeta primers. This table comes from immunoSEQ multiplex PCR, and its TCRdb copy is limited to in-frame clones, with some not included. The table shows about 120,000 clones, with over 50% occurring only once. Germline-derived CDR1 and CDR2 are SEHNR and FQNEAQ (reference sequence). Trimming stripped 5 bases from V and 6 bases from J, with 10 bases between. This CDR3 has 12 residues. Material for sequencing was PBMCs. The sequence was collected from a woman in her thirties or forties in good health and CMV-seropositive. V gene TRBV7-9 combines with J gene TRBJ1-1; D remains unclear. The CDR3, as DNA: TGTGCCAGCAGCCAAGAGTCGCCTGAAGCTTTCTTT. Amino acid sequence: CASSQESPEAFF.